The 8 T cell receptor beta chains presented below share a single source sample, sequenced in a study of cytotoxic CD8 clonotypes in ibrutinib-treated CLL. Method: immunoSEQ multiplex PCR; TCRdb's copy keeps in-frame clones and lacks some. The table shows approximately 190,000 clones, with 70% occurring only once. Specimen: PBMCs, collected after 12 months of ibrutinib treatment. The receptors were sampled from a human donor with chronic lymphocytic leukemia.

J is TRBJ2-6 and V is TRBV27; D call uncertain. The CDR3 runs 15 residues. Trimming cost V 5 bases and J 0 bases, with 8 bases left between them. CDR1 and CDR2 from the germline V gene are MNHEY and SMNVEV (reference sequence). CDR3 nucleotide sequence: TGTGCCAGCAGTCCCCGAGGCTCTGGGGCCAACGTCCTGACTTTC. Encoded protein: CASSPRGSGANVLTF. Full variable domain (missing parts from reference TRBV27 and TRBJ2-6): EAQVTQNPRYLITVTGKKLTVTCSQNMNHEYMSWYRQDPGLGLRQIYYSMNVEVTDKGDVPEGYKVSRKEKRNFPLILESPSPNQTSLYFCASSPRGSGANVLTFGAGSRLTVL.

This chain uses TRBV7-3 with TRBJ2-2; D unresolved. V lost 8 bases and J lost 3, with 13 bases in between. The CDR3 covers 14 residues. Germline CDR1 reads SGHTA; CDR2 reads FQGTGA. CDR3 loop: CASSSGSYTGELFF. The CDR3 coding sequence is TGTGCCAGCTCGTCCGGGTCCTACACCGGGGAGCTGTTTTTT.

This rearrangement joins TRBV25-1 to TRBJ2-1; 9 bases map to TRBD2. Trimming removed 2 bases from V and 10 bases from J; junction bases left unmatched: 15. Germline CDR1 is MGHDK and CDR2 is SYGVNS. The CDR3 sequence is 17 residues long. The CDR3 region has the DNA TGTGCCAGCAGTGAAAGGGCGCGAGCGGGAGGCGTATGGGAGCAGTTCTTC. Translated: CASSERARAGGVWEQFF.

The V and J genes are TRBV4-3 and TRBJ2-5; tentatively, D is TRBD1 (5 bases). CDR3 length equals 15 residues. CDR1 LGHNA and CDR2 YSLEER come from the germline V gene. V was trimmed by 0 bases and J by 9 bases, leaving 17 bases between them. CDR3 region: CASSQDGLGRRAQYF. CDR3 DNA sequence: TGCGCCAGCAGCCAAGACGGTCTGGGGCGAAGGGCCCAGTACTTC.

The genes are TRBV14 and TRBJ2-1; a weak D match, TRBD2 (5 bases). With 2 bases removed from V and 7 bases from J, the gap between germline ends came to 9 bases. The CDR3 spans 13 residues. Germline CDR1 reads SGHDN; CDR2 reads FVKESK. Here the CDR3 reads CASSQFGSNEQFF. For the CDR3, the DNA is TGTGCCAGCAGCCAATTTGGGAGTAATGAGCAGTTCTTC.

This clone was picked up one time. The CDR3 coding sequence is TGTGCCAGCAGCCAAGTAGGAAACACCATATATTTT. It encodes CASSQVGNTIYF. V gene TRBV4-2 combines with J gene TRBJ1-3, with D uncertain. This CDR3 spans 12 amino acids. In germline, CDR1 is LGHNA, CDR2 YNFKEQ. Between the trimmed V and J ends, which lost 1 base and 4 bases, there was a span of 2 bases.

The rearrangement links TRBV19 to TRBJ2-1, with TRBD2 matching 11 bases. The CDR3 totals 15 residues. V was clipped by 3 bases and J by 10 bases; unmatched bases: 8. Germline-derived CDR1 and CDR2 are LNHDA and SQIVND (reference sequence). The CDR3 reads CASSMVSGGAAEQFF. The CDR3 DNA reads TGTGCCAGTAGTATGGTTAGCGGGGGGGCAGCCGAGCAGTTCTTC. Full variable domain (missing parts from reference TRBV19 and TRBJ2-1): DGGITQSPKYLFRKEGQNVTLSCEQNLNHDAMYWYRQDPGQGLRLIYYSQIVNDFQKGDIAEGYSVSREKKESFPLTVTSAQKNPTAFYLCASSMVSGGAAEQFFGPGTRLTVL.

The rearrangement uses TRBV5-6 and TRBJ1-6, with D maybe TRBD1 (5 bases). Germline V gene sequence: CDR1 SGHDT, CDR2 YYEEEE. The V and J ends lost 3 bases and 5 bases respectively, with 9 bases between them. This CDR3 has 14 residues. CDR3 coding DNA: TGTGCCAGCAGCTCCGGGGGTAATAATTCACCCCTCCACTTT. This sequence encodes CASSSGGNNSPLHF.